This is a list of T cell receptor beta chains from one sample in a study of read filtering for tumor transcriptome and immune sequencing. In TCRdb, the reads were re-called with MiXCR into one record per CDR3 protein. In the table there are 60,000 to 80,000 distinct CDR3 sequences, approximately 15% of which are singletons. The source material was a population of CD138-negative cells sorted from bone marrow. Receptors originate from a donor at least 40 years old with multiple myeloma. Both conserved end residues are part of each CDR3. D genes are given only for firm matches. Rows may omit the clone size; those that give it use once, few, many or a size class.

>TRBV29-1|TRBJ1-3|few|NA
CSVEGFSGNTIYF
TGCAGCGTTGAGGGCTTCTCTGGAAACACCATATATTTT
>TRBV28|TRBJ2-7|many|NA
CASNDSYEQYF
TGTGCCAGCAACGACTCCTACGAGCAGTACTTC
>TRBV5-1|TRBJ1-1|many|NA
CASSGGFEAFF
TGCGCCAGCAGCGGAGGATTTGAAGCTTTCTTT
>TRBV2|TRBJ2-3|NA|TRBD2
CASSEGFSGRKDTQYF
TGTGCCAGCAGTGAAGGATTCAGCGGGAGGAAAGATACGCAGTATTTT
>TRBV5-6|TRBJ2-1|NA|TRBD1
CASSLRTGGPYNEQFF
TGTGCCAGCAGCTTGCGGACAGGGGGCCCCTACAATGAGCAGTTCTTC
>TRBV20-1|TRBJ1-1|NA|TRBD1
CSAGQGARRSTEAFF
TGCAGTGCTGGACAGGGGGCAAGGAGGAGCACTGAAGCTTTCTTT
>TRBV20-1|TRBJ2-1|many|TRBD2
CSAILGGSPYNEQFF
TGCAGTGCTATTCTTGGCGGGAGTCCCTACAATGAGCAGTTCTTC
>TRBV27|TRBJ2-7|many|NA
CASSRRGADEQYF
TGTGCCAGCAGCCGCCGAGGAGCAGACGAGCAGTACTTC
>TRBV4-1|TRBJ2-2|few|TRBD1
CASSQDGTGAGELFF
TGCGCCAGCAGCCAAGACGGGACAGGGGCCGGGGAGCTGTTTTTT
>TRBV29-1|TRBJ2-1|NA|TRBD2
CSVDGTSNEQFF
TGCAGCGTTGACGGGACTAGTAATGAGCAGTTCTTC
>TRBV20-1|TRBJ2-5|many|NA
CSASPVEGRGQETQYF
TGCAGTGCTAGCCCTGTTGAGGGAAGGGGCCAAGAGACCCAGTACTTC
>TRBV4-3|TRBJ2-5|many|NA
CASSQEEGYERKTQYF
TGCGCCAGCAGCCAAGAAGAGGGTTATGAGCGGAAGACCCAGTACTTC
>TRBV28|TRBJ2-4|few|TRBD1
CASSSPGQVAKNIQYF
TGTGCCAGCAGTTCGCCGGGACAGGTAGCCAAAAACATTCAGTACTTC
>TRBV11-2|TRBJ2-1|many|TRBD2
CASSFEGGSSYNEQFF
TGTGCCAGCAGCTTTGAGGGCGGGAGCTCCTACAATGAGCAGTTCTTC
>TRBV10-1|TRBJ2-3|many|TRBD1
CASSARQGWQYF
TGCGCCAGCAGTGCCCGACAGGGTTGGCAGTATTTT
>TRBV6-6|TRBJ2-7|few|NA
CASSYSSWGEQYF
TGTGCCAGCAGTTACTCTAGCTGGGGCGAGCAGTACTTC
>TRBV20-1|TRBJ2-1|many|TRBD2
CSARDSLAGTNEQFF
TGCAGTGCTAGAGATTCCCTAGCGGGAACCAATGAGCAGTTCTTC
>TRBV7-2|TRBJ2-2|many|TRBD2
CASSFFAGGRTGELFF
TGTGCCAGCAGCTTTTTTGCGGGAGGGCGCACCGGGGAGCTGTTTTTT
>TRBV6-5|TRBJ2-1|many|NA
CASSPGGRTGSYNEQFF
TGTGCCAGCAGCCCGGGAGGGCGGACAGGGTCCTACAATGAGCAGTTCTTC
>TRBV6-5|TRBJ2-2|many|NA
CASSHKTGRSGELFF
TGTGCCAGCAGCCACAAGACGGGGCGGAGCGGGGAGCTGTTTTTT
>TRBV30|TRBJ2-6|many|NA
CAWSGYASGANVLTF
TGTGCCTGGAGTGGATACGCCTCTGGGGCCAACGTCCTGACTTTC
>TRBV7-6|TRBJ2-7|many|NA
CASSLVRLGAEQYF
TGTGCCAGCAGCTTAGTCCGACTCGGGGCCGAGCAGTACTTC
>TRBV30|TRBJ1-1|many|NA
CAWNKGVEAFF
TGTGCCTGGAACAAGGGGGTTGAAGCTTTCTTT
>TRBV29-1|TRBJ2-1|many|TRBD2
CSSIAGVGEQFF
TGCAGCTCTATAGCGGGAGTAGGAGAGCAGTTCTTC
>TRBV20-1|TRBJ1-5|many|NA
CSARVGDTNQPQHF
TGCAGTGCTAGAGTTGGGGACACCAATCAGCCCCAGCATTTT
>TRBV6-5|TRBJ2-3|many|TRBD2
CASSSSGRAPTDTQYF
TGTGCCAGCAGTAGTAGCGGGAGGGCCCCCACAGATACGCAGTATTTT
>TRBV11-3|TRBJ2-7|many|TRBD2
CASSLGALAGSTYEQYF
TGTGCCAGCAGCTTAGGCGCTCTAGCGGGATCTACCTACGAGCAGTACTTC
>TRBV21-1|TRBJ2-6|few|NA
CASSQPDLSGANVLTF
TGTGCCAGCAGCCAGCCTGACTTATCTGGGGCCAACGTCCTGACTTTC
>TRBV14|TRBJ2-7|many|NA
CASSPRRGTGTVDSYEQYF
TGTGCCAGCAGCCCTAGGCGGGGGACCGGGACAGTTGACTCCTACGAGCAGTACTTC
>TRBV6-5|TRBJ1-5|many|NA
CASRRGQGSNQPQHF
TGTGCCAGCAGACGTGGGCAAGGAAGCAATCAGCCCCAGCATTTT
>TRBV5-6|TRBJ1-2|many|TRBD1
CASSFTDRVEYGYTF
TGTGCCAGCAGCTTCACGGACAGGGTAGAATATGGCTACACCTTC
>TRBV10-3|TRBJ1-2|many|NA
CAISESAATRLNYGYTF
TGTGCCATCAGTGAGTCCGCAGCCACTAGACTAAACTATGGCTACACCTTC
>TRBV29-1|TRBJ2-5|many|NA
CSVEYGQGETQYF
TGCAGCGTTGAATATGGACAAGGAGAGACCCAGTACTTC
>TRBV20-1|TRBJ2-1|NA|NA
CSARALIAFSSYNERFF
TGCAGTGCTAGAGCCCTTATCGCGTTCAGCTCCTACAATGAGCGGTTCTTC
>TRBV6-5|TRBJ1-1|many|TRBD1
CASSYHEYHRDSKSTEAFF
TGTGCCAGCAGTTACCATGAATACCACCGGGACAGTAAATCCACTGAAGCTTTCTTT
>TRBV27|TRBJ2-3|many|NA
CASSGFSTDTQYF
TGTGCCAGCTCAGGGTTCAGCACAGATACGCAGTATTTT
>TRBV27|TRBJ1-2|many|NA
CASSGGPNYGYTF
TGTGCCAGCAGTGGGGGACCTAACTATGGCTACACCTTC
>TRBV3-1|TRBJ2-1|many|NA
CASSQERGNEQFF
TGTGCCAGCAGCCAAGAACGGGGGAATGAGCAGTTCTTC
>TRBV20-1|TRBJ2-1|few|NA
CSVPRVNEQFF
TGCAGTGTCCCGCGGGTCAATGAGCAGTTCTTC
>TRBV7-2|TRBJ1-1|few|NA
CASTLLNTEAFF
TGTGCCAGCACCTTGTTGAACACTGAAGCTTTTTTT
>TRBV28|TRBJ1-2|many|NA
CASSPGGQNYGYTF
TGTGCCAGCAGCCCCGGAGGACAAAATTATGGCTACACCTTC
>TRBV6-1|TRBJ2-2|many|TRBD2
CASSRSGSGTGELFF
TGTGCCAGCAGCCGTAGCGGGAGCGGGACCGGGGAGCTGTTTTTT
>TRBV20-1|TRBJ2-3|NA|NA
CSASRGGDTLYF
TGCAGTGCTAGTCGAGGGGGAGATACGCTGTATTTT
>TRBV2|TRBJ2-2|many|TRBD2
CASSVLGLVAPGELFF
TGTGCCAGCAGCGTACTGGGACTAGTTGCTCCCGGGGAGCTGTTTTTT
>TRBV7-2|TRBJ2-5|many|TRBD2
CASSLLAGNGETQYF
TGTGCCAGCAGCCTTCTAGCGGGGAATGGAGAGACCCAGTACTTC
>TRBV29-1|TRBJ2-1|many|NA
CSSADPSYNEQFF
TGCAGCTCGGCGGATCCATCCTACAATGAGCAGTTCTTC
>TRBV19|TRBJ2-1|many|TRBD2
CASTPRGTSGSSAYNEQFF
TGTGCCAGTACCCCAAGGGGGACTAGCGGGAGTTCGGCCTACAATGAGCAGTTCTTC
>TRBV7-2|TRBJ2-1|NA|NA
CASSLLLGEQFF
TGTGCCAGCAGCTTATTACTAGGTGAGCAGTTCTTC
>TRBV6-2/TRBV6-3|TRBJ1-5|few|TRBD1
CASNRGGTQPQHF
TGTGCCAGTAACAGGGGAGGGACTCAGCCCCAGCATTTT
>TRBV24-1|TRBJ2-2|many|TRBD2
CATKPSGRTNTGELFF
TGTGCCACCAAACCTAGCGGGAGAACAAACACCGGGGAGCTGTTTTTT
>TRBV11-3|TRBJ2-2|many|NA
CASSPRQAGTGELFF
TGTGCCAGCAGCCCGAGACAGGCCGGCACCGGGGAGCTGTTTTTT
>TRBV7-9|TRBJ2-7|many|TRBD1
CASSHLDRGRVGQYF
TGTGCCAGCAGCCATTTGGACAGGGGGCGCGTGGGGCAGTACTTC
>TRBV20-1|TRBJ2-1|many|NA
CSARGPLQFF
TGCAGTGCTAGAGGGCCCCTACAGTTCTTC
>TRBV19|TRBJ2-2|few|NA
CASSIREAGELFF
TGTGCCAGTAGTATAAGGGAGGCCGGGGAGCTGTTTTTT